One TCR beta chain is described in this entry. The record originates from a study of T cell changes during pregnancy in multiple sclerosis. Looked up from germline, CDR1 is SGHVS and CDR2 is FNYEAQ. The CDR3 runs 15 residues. Germline trimming cut 3 bases from V and 2 bases from J; bases unmatched to any gene: 5. Clones were read by immunoSEQ multiplex PCR, and TCRdb kept only the in-frame ones, dropping some. The sample includes under 45,000 clones, roughly 88% of them seen just once. Specimen: peripheral blood, collected in the second trimester of pregnancy. This sequence originates from a female donor in good health, enrolled as a control in a pregnancy study. The chain carries TRBV7-6 and TRBJ2-5; TRBD1 agrees at 8 bases. DNA for the CDR3: TGTGCCAGCAGCTTGCAGGGGGCCTTTCAAGAGACCCAGTACTTC. Its translation: CASSLQGAFQETQYF.